This T cell receptor (beta chain) is from a study of T-cell memory formation after mild COVID-19. TCRdb re-called the 5' RACE reads through MiXCR, storing one row per CDR3 protein. Here the sample spans 150,000 or so distinct CDR3 sequences, around 30% being singletons. The CDR3 length is 16 residues. Germline lookup yields CDR1 SEHNR and CDR2 FQNEAQ (reference sequence). The V and J ends lost 5 bases and 11 bases, in that order; junction bases with no gene match: 12. The sequence was obtained from an adult woman who had mild COVID-19 (a few samples of this study predate the infection). Cell type and time point are not known. The V call is TRBV7-9, the J call TRBJ1-6, with 10 bases aligning to TRBD1. The sequenced sample was PBMCs or a T cell subset sorted from them (not recorded which). The CDR3 nucleotides read TGTGCCAGCAGCCCCGAACTGACAGGGGGCAGGACACCCCTCCACTTT. Amino acid sequence: CASSPELTGGRTPLHF.